This is a list of T cell receptor beta chains from one sample in a study of T-cell reconstitution after alpha-beta-depleted transplantation in children. TCRdb re-analysed the PCR reads in MiXCR, keeping a single row per CDR3 protein. The sample consists of over 400,000 distinct CDR3 sequences, about 12% of them appearing once. The specimen was PBMCs from the stem cell graft donor, collected from the stem cell graft. These receptors all stem from a human donor who donated a stem cell graft to a child with combined immunodeficiency. CDR3s include the opening cysteine and the closing phenylalanine or tryptophan. A D gene is named only where the DNA matches it firmly. Only some rows state a clone size, as once, few, many or a class for expanded clones.

TRBV7-2,few,NA,TRBJ2-7,CASSYPFAYEQYF,TGTGCCAGCAGCTACCCTTTTGCCTACGAGCAGTACTTC
TRBV5-1,NA,NA,TRBJ2-1,CASSLGVAEDNEQFF,TGCGCCAGCAGCCTGGGGGTAGCGGAGGACAATGAGCAGTTCTTC
TRBV5-1,many,NA,TRBJ2-3,CASRTVISDTQYF,TGCGCCTCGAGGACCGTTATTTCGGATACGCAGTATTTT
TRBV15,NA,TRBD2,TRBJ2-5,CATRYSGKETQYF,TGTGCCACCAGATATAGCGGGAAAGAGACCCAGTACTTC
TRBV19,few,NA,TRBJ2-1,CASRRTSGSVGSYNEQFF,TGTGCCAGTAGAAGAACAAGTGGGAGTGTCGGCTCCTACAATGAGCAGTTCTTC
TRBV7-2,NA,TRBD2,TRBJ2-1,CASSLGGGTYNEQFF,TGTGCCAGCAGCTTAGGGGGAGGGACCTACAATGAGCAGTTCTTC
TRBV27,many,NA,TRBJ2-1,CASSPYTNNEQFF,TGTGCCAGCAGTCCTTACACAAACAATGAGCAGTTCTTC
TRBV6-1,many,TRBD1,TRBJ2-3,CASSEGTGGADTQYF,TGTGCCAGCAGTGAAGGGACAGGGGGCGCAGATACGCAGTATTTT
TRBV7-2,many,NA,TRBJ2-1,CASSPQGRAAYNEQFF,TGTGCCAGCAGCCCCCAGGGGCGAGCGGCCTACAATGAGCAGTTCTTC
TRBV7-2,many,NA,TRBJ2-3,CASGEVWGTDTQYF,TGTGCCAGCGGAGAGGTTTGGGGCACAGATACGCAGTATTTT
TRBV12-3/TRBV12-4,many,TRBD1,TRBJ1-6,CASSPEGTGVGSPLHF,TGTGCCAGCAGTCCTGAAGGGACAGGGGTCGGTTCACCCCTCCACTTT